The T cell receptor (beta chain) under discussion was sequenced for a study of CD8 T cells in ankylosing spondylitis (TCRdb year 2017). Describing the broader study: The study profiled T cell receptor beta repertoires in healthy donors and ankylosing spondylitis patients to find disease-linked TCR variants. The full study cohort was made up of 20 to 25 ankylosing spondylitis patients and 108 healthy donors. Peripheral blood was sampled, and synovial fluid was additionally collected from ankylosing spondylitis patients. Results the study describes overall, beyond this receptor: Some of the motif variants had been reported before in the synovial fluid and blood of reactive arthritis patients, a finding that suggests common disease-initiation mechanisms. The disease-linked clones showed a CD8+ phenotype and occurred at relatively low frequencies in peripheral blood. Blood from ankylosing spondylitis patients appeared to be characterized by a TCR beta motif composed of roughly eight highly homologous amino acid variants. The disease-linked clones were reported to be significantly enriched in matched synovial fluid samples from ankylosing spondylitis patients.

To note about this clonotype: Its antigen remains unidentified. Per-nucleotide qualities are absent, and no much larger clonotype sits a single base away.

The sequencer listed for this sample is Illumina HiSeq 2500. TCR beta libraries were prepared by quantitative 5'-RACE with molecular barcodes. The original methods were these. Disease-linked TCR variants were identified with a new computational method built on a probabilistic model of VDJ rearrangement. TCRdb passed the public sequencing reads through fastp at Q25 and MiXCR, retaining productive beta sequences. Every CDR3 protein is listed once, alongside the most common genes and DNA of its rows. Clone size and V and J calls follow TCRdb, not the original study. The sample contains hundreds of thousands of distinct CDR3 sequences, roughly 13% of them found a single time. Jointly, the top ten make up around 6.8% of the sample. This TCR derives from a male donor with ankylosing spondylitis. The material sequenced was blood, either unsorted or a sorted T cell fraction (not recorded which).

The sequenced DNA: TGTGCCAGCAGTTTAGTAGCGCTACAAGAGACCCAGTACTTC. This encodes CASSLVALQETQYF. This chain joins TRBV12-3 or TRBV12-4 to TRBJ2-5, with TRBD2 as a weak D call on 5 bases. V and J lose 1 base and 2 bases, and a span of 8 bases separates them. From the cysteine up to the phenylalanine, the CDR3 has a length of 14 residues. Here the CDR3 DNA is all that survives: 42 bases in frame from base 1.